This TCR beta chain derives from a study of blood T cell repertoires in COVID-19. As originally analysed: Amplification of reference gene primers was used by the study to estimate nucleated cell counts. The repertoire was sequenced with immunoSEQ multiplex PCR; TCRdb's copy has only in-frame clones and lacks some. V and J calls plus clone size are reproduced from that table; the DNA served to infer D and trimming. This table holds some 400,000 clones, 85% to 90% found once. Trimming cost V 7 bases and J 6 bases, with 10 bases left between them. The CDR3 loop spans 11 amino acids. CDR1 and CDR2 (germline): LGHDT, YNNKEL (reference sequence).

This sequence joins TRBV3-1 (or the pseudogene TRBV3-2) and TRBJ2-7; D remains unclear. This receptor was identified in a human donor in a cohort sampled during active COVID-19. The specimen sequenced was peripheral blood. CDR3 residues: CASTGSREQYF. CDR3 DNA sequence: TGTGCCAGCACCGGGTCTCGCGAGCAGTACTTC.